The sequence of this TCR beta chain was determined in a study of T cell clones after liver transplantation. Study-wide background: In this trial, immunosuppression withdrawal was attempted within 2 years of liver transplant. Until 12-24 months post-transplant, subjects got standard immunosuppression and no induction.

Clones were read by immunoSEQ multiplex PCR, and TCRdb kept only the in-frame ones, dropping some. This sample has tens of thousands of clones, with 70% to 80% found just once. The CDR3 loop spans 17 amino acids. The specimen comprised CD4+ T cells from blood, sampled at the approximately 15-month timepoint. The chain employs TRBV21-1 and TRBJ2-7. TRBV21-1 is given as a pseudogene. The source of this sequence is a human patient who received a liver transplant. Some T cells may be supplied by the graft donor. The CDR3 region is CASSKDWRRTQRYEQYV. The DNA for the CDR3 is TGTGCCAGCAGCAAAGATTGGCGACGAACACAAAGATACGAGCAGTACGTC.